The entry below describes one T cell receptor beta chain. The antigen is undetermined. V was shortened by 7 bases and J by 2 bases, with 14 bases between the two germline ends. This CDR3 is built from 13 residues. Looked up from germline, CDR1 is GTSNPN and CDR2 is SVGIG (reference sequence). This sample was included in a study of CD8 T cells in Susac syndrome. RNA totalling about 0.45 to 1 ug underwent reverse transcription with random hexamers. TCRdb itself ran the immunoSEQ multiplex PCR reads through MiXCR, one entry per CDR3 protein. The sample lists over 150,000 distinct CDR3 sequences; roughly 94% were seen once. Points from the study as a whole: When the CD4+ T cell repertoires of patients with Susac syndrome were examined, they did not show any clonal expansion.

The sample was CD4+ T cells from PBMCs. The clonotype originates from a human donor with Susac syndrome. The rearrangement joins TRBV30 to TRBJ2-5, with unresolved D. In nucleotides, the CDR3 is TGTGCCTTCCAGGAGTACGTACAAGAGACCCAGTACTTC. Its translation is CAFQEYVQETQYF. Full variable domain (missing parts from reference TRBV30 and TRBJ2-5): SQTIHQWPATLVQPVGSPLSLECTVEGTSNPNLYWYRQAAGRGLQLLFYSVGIGQISSEVPQNLSASRPQDRQFILSSKKLLLSDSGFYLCAFQEYVQETQYFGPGTRLLVL.